A selection of T cell receptor beta chains follows, all from one sample in a study of blood T cells in healthy people across ages. TCRdb recomputed calls from the 5' RACE reads with MiXCR, one row per CDR3 protein. Of 850,000 or so distinct CDR3 sequences in the sample, around 30% were seen once. The sequenced sample consisted of blood. The receptors shown here come from a woman of 80 years or more in good health. The CDR3 runs from the conserved cysteine through the conserved F or W. Fields, in order: V gene, clone size, D gene, J gene, CDR3 protein, CDR3 DNA. D genes are given only for firm matches. Clone size is not always given. Where it is, it says once, few, many or a class for expanded clones.

TRBV7-2	many	TRBD1	TRBJ1-1	CASSFQGGNTEAFF	TGTGCCAGCAGCTTTCAGGGGGGGAACACTGAAGCTTTCTTT
TRBV29-1	.	TRBD1	TRBJ1-3	CSVSPGQGDTIYF	TGCAGCGTTTCACCGGGACAGGGAGACACCATATATTTT
TRBV4-2	many	TRBD1	TRBJ1-2	CASSQDATSGQVNNYGYTF	TGTGCCAGCAGCCAAGATGCCACCTCTGGACAGGTCAATAACTATGGCTACACCTTC
TRBV12-3/TRBV12-4	many	.	TRBJ2-1	CASSLAGGRNNEQFF	TGTGCCAGCAGTTTAGCGGGGGGCCGAAACAATGAGCAGTTCTTC
TRBV12-3/TRBV12-4	.	.	TRBJ2-7	CASSEGGTPFYEQYF	TGTGCCAGCAGTGAAGGGGGGACACCATTCTACGAGCAGTACTTC
TRBV5-6	.	.	TRBJ2-1	CASSLGVLSYNEQFF	TGTGCCAGCAGCTTGGGGGTCCTCTCCTACAATGAGCAGTTCTTC
TRBV2	.	.	TRBJ2-3	CASSELGQGFADTQYF	TGTGCCAGCAGTGAATTAGGGCAGGGGTTTGCAGATACGCAGTATTTT
TRBV18	many	.	TRBJ2-5	CASSPPIGGGDGETQYF	TGTGCCAGCTCACCACCGATCGGGGGTGGCGATGGAGAGACCCAGTACTTC
TRBV9	few	.	TRBJ2-3	CANSSRPSSTDTQYF	TGTGCCAACAGCTCACGACCGTCTAGCACAGATACGCAGTATTTT
TRBV19	few	.	TRBJ1-6	CASSLTLGSPLHF	TGTGCCAGTAGTCTCACCCTTGGCTCCCCCCTCCACTTT
TRBV28	.	.	TRBJ2-7	CASSLWTGTYNEQYF	TGTGCCAGCAGCTTGTGGACGGGAACCTACAATGAGCAGTACTTC
TRBV30	many	.	TRBJ2-1	CAWSGRVGYNEQFF	TGTGCCTGGAGTGGGAGGGTCGGTTACAATGAGCAGTTCTTC
TRBV7-2	many	TRBD2	TRBJ2-1	CASSPKGLAGSNEQFF	TGTGCCAGCAGCCCCAAGGGACTAGCGGGCTCTAATGAGCAGTTCTTC
TRBV27	few	.	TRBJ2-2	CASSRRQMGMIGELFF	TGTGCCAGCAGTCGACGACAGATGGGGATGATCGGGGAGCTGTTTTTT
TRBV29-1	.	.	TRBJ2-1	CSVKGSYIEQFF	TGCAGCGTTAAAGGCTCCTACATTGAGCAGTTCTTC
TRBV9	many	.	TRBJ2-5	CASSVVEGGRIGQETQYF	TGTGCCAGCAGCGTAGTTGAGGGGGGCAGGATTGGCCAAGAGACCCAGTACTTC
TRBV28	.	.	TRBJ2-1	CASSFGSVGSYNEQFF	TGTGCCAGCAGTTTTGGGAGCGTGGGCTCCTACAATGAGCAGTTCTTC
TRBV7-2	many	TRBD1	TRBJ1-2	CASSPRTGTNYGYTF	TGTGCCAGCAGCCCAAGGACAGGGACTAACTATGGCTACACCTTC
TRBV6-2/TRBV6-3	many	.	TRBJ2-7	CASSPDQGSYEQYF	TGTGCCAGCAGCCCTGATCAGGGTTCCTACGAGCAGTACTTC
TRBV10-1	many	.	TRBJ2-7	CASSYTGLPGEQYF	TGCGCCAGCAGCTATACAGGTCTCCCTGGCGAGCAGTACTTC
TRBV6-2/TRBV6-3	many	.	TRBJ2-6	CASSQTGANVLTF	TGTGCCAGCAGTCAGACTGGGGCCAACGTCCTGACTTTC
TRBV6-6	many	TRBD1	TRBJ1-2	CASSPDRVHGYTF	TGTGCCAGCAGTCCGGACAGGGTGCATGGCTACACCTTC
TRBV2	few	.	TRBJ2-7	CASSEKGAGSYEQYF	TGTGCCAGCAGTGAGAAAGGGGCGGGGTCCTACGAGCAGTACTTC
TRBV4-3	.	TRBD1	TRBJ1-2	CASSLGQGARGYAF	TGCGCCAGCAGCCTCGGACAGGGGGCGCGAGGCTACGCCTTC
TRBV12-3/TRBV12-4	.	.	TRBJ1-2	CASSYLQGGYTF	TGTGCCAGCAGTTACCTCCAGGGCGGCTACACCTTC
TRBV7-2	.	.	TRBJ1-1	CASRTDSRQEAFF	TGTGCCAGCCGAACGGACAGCCGGCAAGAAGCTTTCTTT
TRBV25-1	.	.	TRBJ1-5	CAGSPTGAGQPQHF	TGTGCCGGCAGCCCGACGGGGGCAGGTCAGCCCCAGCATTTT
TRBV7-2	many	TRBD2	TRBJ2-1	CASSRLAGYNNEQFF	TGTGCCAGCAGCCGACTAGCGGGGTACAACAATGAGCAGTTCTTC
TRBV5-1	.	.	TRBJ2-2	CASSSNSQGANTGELFF	TGCGCCAGCAGCAGTAATTCTCAGGGAGCGAACACCGGGGAGCTGTTTTTT
TRBV20-1	many	TRBD1	TRBJ2-7	CSARGKTGAYEQYF	TGCAGTGCTAGGGGAAAGACAGGGGCCTACGAGCAGTACTTC
TRBV9	few	TRBD2	TRBJ2-3	CASSFRLAGPQDTQYF	TGTGCCAGCAGCTTCCGACTAGCGGGGCCACAAGATACGCAGTATTTT
TRBV5-5	many	.	TRBJ2-5	CASSLPGGAQETQYF	TGTGCCAGCAGCCTCCCGGGGGGCGCACAAGAGACCCAGTACTTC
TRBV7-9	few	.	TRBJ1-6	CASSYTPGLHASPPHF	TGTGCCAGCAGCTACACCCCGGGACTGCATGCTTCACCCCCCCACTTT
TRBV6-1	few	.	TRBJ2-2	CASSMARSVSGELFF	TGTGCCAGCAGTATGGCCCGATCAGTTTCCGGGGAGCTGTTTTTT
TRBV20-1	many	.	TRBJ2-3	CSASRTLKDTQYF	TGCAGTGCTTCGCGGACTCTCAAGGATACGCAGTATTTT
TRBV6-2/TRBV6-3	many	.	TRBJ2-1	CASSYRLERDNEQFF	TGTGCCAGCAGTTACCGGCTAGAAAGAGACAATGAGCAGTTCTTC
TRBV27	few	TRBD1	TRBJ1-5	CASRTGGGGSNQPQHF	TGTGCCAGCAGAACAGGGGGGGGCGGGAGCAATCAGCCCCAGCATTTT
TRBV2	many	.	TRBJ2-3	CASSEHSTDTQYF	TGTGCCAGCAGTGAACACTCCACAGATACGCAGTATTTT
TRBV20-1	.	TRBD2	TRBJ2-3	CSAGLPGTSGQLGPIDTQYF	TGCAGTGCCGGGCTACCCGGGACTAGCGGACAATTGGGGCCCATCGATACGCAGTATTTT
TRBV20-1	.	TRBD2	TRBJ2-5	CSARDMRGDQETQYF	TGCAGTGCTAGAGATATGCGGGGGGACCAAGAGACCCAGTACTTC
TRBV4-1	.	.	TRBJ2-3	CASSQAGARPDTQYF	TGCGCCAGCAGCCAAGCGGGGGCCCGCCCAGATACGCAGTATTTT
TRBV4-2	.	TRBD1	TRBJ1-5	CASSQLPGQGTKQPQHF	TGTGCCAGCAGCCAGCTCCCCGGACAGGGGACAAAGCAGCCCCAGCATTTT
TRBV6-5	.	TRBD1	TRBJ1-2	CASRTVGQGVDYGYTF	TGTGCCAGCAGAACCGTAGGACAGGGCGTCGACTATGGCTACACCTTC
TRBV11-2	few	.	TRBJ2-5	CASSLRGTVRGLQETQYF	TGTGCCAGCAGCTTGAGGGGAACGGTCAGGGGTTTACAAGAGACCCAGTACTTC
TRBV18	few	.	TRBJ1-1	CASSRAEGNTEAFF	TGTGCCAGCTCACGGGCGGAGGGGAACACTGAAGCTTTCTTT
TRBV3-1	many	.	TRBJ2-1	CASRRAGTFYEQFF	TGTGCCAGCCGGAGGGCAGGGACGTTCTATGAGCAGTTCTTC
TRBV11-1	.	TRBD2	TRBJ2-1	CASSWGPLAGIEQFF	TGCGCCAGCAGCTGGGGACCACTAGCGGGAATTGAGCAGTTCTTC
TRBV12-3/TRBV12-4	.	TRBD1	TRBJ1-1	CASSSGQGVSEAFF	TGTGCCAGCAGTTCGGGACAGGGGGTGTCTGAAGCTTTCTTT
TRBV20-1	many	.	TRBJ2-1	CSAMYQRPSSYNAQFF	TGCAGTGCTATGTACCAGCGGCCAAGCTCCTACAATGCGCAGTTCTTC
TRBV10-3	many	.	TRBJ2-1	CAISEGLYNEQFF	TGTGCCATCAGTGAAGGGCTTTACAATGAGCAGTTCTTC
TRBV29-1	many	TRBD1	TRBJ1-4	CSVEVGQGREKLFF	TGCAGCGTTGAAGTGGGACAGGGGCGTGAAAAACTGTTTTTT
TRBV6-5	.	TRBD2	TRBJ2-1	CASSLQAGGRDEQFF	TGTGCCAGCAGCCTTCAGGCGGGGGGGAGGGATGAGCAGTTCTTC
TRBV5-6	many	.	TRBJ1-2	CASTATGVEDLTGYTF	TGTGCCAGCACCGCGACAGGAGTCGAGGATCTAACAGGCTACACCTTC
TRBV6-2/TRBV6-3	many	.	TRBJ1-6	CASSYSGRPSSYNSPLHF	TGTGCCAGCAGTTACTCCGGCAGGCCCAGCTCCTATAATTCACCCCTCCACTTT
TRBV20-1	.	.	TRBJ2-3	CSARYQGGSTDTQYF	TGCAGTGCTAGGTACCAGGGTGGGAGCACAGATACGCAGTATTTT
TRBV3-1	few	TRBD2	TRBJ2-7	CASSQDNSGGRSYEQYF	TGTGCCAGCAGCCAAGACAACAGCGGGGGTCGCTCCTACGAGCAGTACTTC